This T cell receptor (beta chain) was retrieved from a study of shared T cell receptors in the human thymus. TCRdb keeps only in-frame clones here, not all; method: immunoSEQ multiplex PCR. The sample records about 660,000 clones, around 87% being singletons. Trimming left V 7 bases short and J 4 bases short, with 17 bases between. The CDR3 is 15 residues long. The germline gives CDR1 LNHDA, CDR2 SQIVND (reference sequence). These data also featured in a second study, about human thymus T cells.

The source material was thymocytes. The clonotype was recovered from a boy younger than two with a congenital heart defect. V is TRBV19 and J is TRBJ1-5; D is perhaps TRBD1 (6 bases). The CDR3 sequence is CASIRNAGVNQPQHF. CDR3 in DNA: TGTGCCAGTATCCGTAATGCAGGGGTGAATCAGCCCCAGCATTTT.